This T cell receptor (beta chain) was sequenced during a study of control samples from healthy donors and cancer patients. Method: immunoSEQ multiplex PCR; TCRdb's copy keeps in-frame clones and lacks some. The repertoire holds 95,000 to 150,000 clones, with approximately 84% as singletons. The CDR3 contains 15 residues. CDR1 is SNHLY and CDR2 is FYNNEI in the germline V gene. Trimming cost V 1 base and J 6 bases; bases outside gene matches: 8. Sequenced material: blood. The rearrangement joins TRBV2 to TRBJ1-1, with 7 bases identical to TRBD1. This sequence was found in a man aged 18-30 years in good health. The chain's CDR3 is CASSEGAGGGAEAFF. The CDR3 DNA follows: TGTGCCAGCAGTGAAGGGGCAGGGGGGGGCGCTGAAGCTTTCTTT. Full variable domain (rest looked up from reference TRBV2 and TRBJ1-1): EPEVTQTPSHQVTQMGQEVILRCVPISNHLYFYWYRQILGQKVEFLVSFYNNEISEKSEIFDDQFSVERPDGSNFTLKIRSTKLEDSAMYFCASSEGAGGGAEAFFGQGTRLTVV.